This TCR beta chain is from a study of shared clonotypes between healthy human individuals. The germline V gene encodes CDR1 SGHRS and CDR2 YFSETQ. V was trimmed by 1 base and J by 5 bases, leaving 19 bases between them. The CDR3 extends over 17 amino acids. Assay used: immunoSEQ multiplex PCR; TCRdb lists only in-frame clones, some missing. In the table there are around 300,000 clones, 87% of which are singletons. This TCR derives from a man aged 18 to 35 in good health. The specimen was memory CD8+ T cells sorted from blood. Subset here: CD45RO+ cells pooled with CCR7-negative TemRA cells. The chain recombines TRBV5-1 with TRBJ1-3, with D perhaps TRBD1 (5 bases). DNA for the CDR3: TGCGCCAGCAGCTTGCCCCGATTGGGACTGGGAAGAAACACCATATATTTT. Translating gives CASSLPRLGLGRNTIYF.